Reported below is one T cell receptor beta chain. What it recognizes is unknown. The sample belongs to a study of PD-1 blockade in classical Hodgkin lymphoma. Study-wide results and caveats: The repertoire differences lack a defined cause, possibly disease activity or prior therapy. Complete responders' baseline diversity resembled that of newly diagnosed patients. A significant rise in TCR diversity was seen by C4D1 for CD4+ cells but not for CD8+ cells.

The repertoire was sequenced with immunoSEQ multiplex PCR; TCRdb's copy has only in-frame clones and lacks some. The sample has fewer than 20,000 clones, approximately 72% seen once. Each of the patients experienced relapse following autologous stem cell transplantation, and their brentuximab vedotin exposure differed. The CDR3 covers 15 residues. Trimming left V 7 bases short and J 8 bases short, with 23 bases between. Per germline, CDR1 LNHDA and CDR2 SQIVND (reference sequence). The chain combines TRBV19 with TRBJ1-2; unclear D gene. This receptor was obtained from a human donor with classical Hodgkin lymphoma. Sample: peripheral blood mononuclear cells (PBMCs), taken at baseline. The CDR3 reads CASKAGLREVGGYTF. In DNA, the CDR3 is TGTGCCAGTAAGGCTGGGCTCCGCGAAGTCGGGGGCTACACCTTC.